This T cell receptor (beta chain) was captured by sequencing in a study of control samples from healthy donors and cancer patients. Repertoires were generated with immunoSEQ multiplex PCR, while TCRdb's copy carries only in-frame clones and drops some. This sample has 26,000 or so clones, with 91% found just once. The CDR3 runs to 13 residues. Germline-derived CDR1 and CDR2 are SGHTA and FQGNSA. V was pared by 5 bases and J by 9 bases, with 11 bases between. Sample: PBMCs. The origin of this receptor is a man aged 50 to 59 with lung cancer. The chain links TRBV7-2 to TRBJ1-6, with D tentatively TRBD1 (5 bases). CDR3 sequence (DNA): TGTGCCAGCAGCACCAGCGGGGGTTCACCCCTCCACTTT. It encodes CASSTSGGSPLHF.